These 29 T cell receptor beta chains were sequenced from one sample in a study of persistence of HIV-infected CD4 T cells. The stimulus was an HIV-1 Gag 15-mer peptide pool, about 1 ug/peptide/mL. CD40L-negative CD69-negative CD45RO-high memory CD4+ T cells were sorted as populations depleted of antigen-responding cells. For these receptors, no antigen is known. The libraries were made with immunoSEQ version 4 in survey mode. Here immunoSEQ multiplex PCR was the method, and the copy in TCRdb shows in-frame clones only, minus some. The sample contains roughly 64,000 clones, roughly 75% of which appear only once. The sequences come from CD4+ T cells sorted from PBMCs after 18-hour stimulation, collected from a patient who received antiretroviral therapy. The receptor source for this set is an adult man with HIV who was CMV-seropositive.

The genes are TRBV18 and TRBJ1-1; D ambiguous. Germline loops: CDR1 KGHSH, CDR2 LQKENI. This CDR3 has 15 residues. Trimming shortened V by 0 bases and J by 1 base, and 9 bases separated the two germline ends. The CDR3 protein is CASSPPASGNTEAFF. The CDR3 coding sequence is TGTGCCAGCTCACCACCGGCGAGTGGGAACACTGAAGCTTTCTTT.

V is TRBV28 and J is TRBJ1-2; 10 bases are a match to TRBD1. The length of the CDR3 is 19 residues. The V gene's germline CDR1 is MDHEN and CDR2 SYDVKM. Trimming took 4 bases from V and 4 from J; bases not matched to a gene: 18. CDR3 residues: CASSSPNPTGGAGIYGYTF. CDR3 nucleotides: TGTGCCAGCAGTTCACCAAACCCGACAGGGGGCGCGGGTATCTATGGCTACACCTTC.

This sequence joins TRBV3-1 (or the pseudogene TRBV3-2) and TRBJ2-7; D gene ambiguous. Per germline, CDR1 LGHDT and CDR2 YNNKEL (reference sequence). This CDR3 contains 13 residues. Trimming stripped 3 bases from V and 3 bases from J, with 9 bases between. The CDR3 sequence: CASSHDVVYEQYF. Written as DNA, the CDR3 is TGTGCCAGCAGCCATGATGTGGTCTACGAGCAGTACTTC.

The chain carries TRBV6-5 and TRBJ2-7; D gene ambiguous. V dropped 6 bases and J dropped 3 bases, with 12 bases sitting between them. The CDR3 is made up of 13 amino acids. Germline lookup yields CDR1 MNHEY and CDR2 SVGAGI. CDR3 nucleotide sequence: TGTGCCAGCAGCTTCGAGGTGAACTACGAGCAGTACTTC. As protein: CASSFEVNYEQYF.

The CDR3 DNA reads as TGCGCCAGCAGTTCCTCTGGGGGGGGGAACACTGAAGCTTTCTTT. Translated, it gives CASSSSGGGNTEAFF. The chain combines TRBV10-2 with TRBJ1-1; a possible D gene is TRBD1 (5 bases). CDR3 length equals 15 residues. Germline CDR1 is WSHSY and CDR2 is SAAADI. V was clipped by 5 bases and J by 1 base, with 14 bases between them.

This clone turned up a few times. The V call is TRBV5-1, the J call TRBJ1-1; D is ambiguous. CDR3 size: 13 residues. Germline CDR1 reads SGHRS; CDR2 reads YFSETQ. The V end lost 4 bases, the J end lost 1 base, and 8 bases lay between the germline ends. The CDR3: CASSALGNTEAFF. The CDR3 bases are TGCGCCAGCAGCGCATTAGGGAACACTGAAGCTTTCTTT.

CDR3 sequence (DNA): TGTGCCAGCAGCCAAGAGTCGATGGCGAGCACAGATACGCAGTATTTT. Its translation: CASSQESMASTDTQYF. J is TRBJ2-3 and V is TRBV3-1 (or the pseudogene TRBV3-2), with no clear D. This CDR3 is built from 16 residues. CDR1 and CDR2 (germline): LGHDT, YNNKEL (reference sequence). Trimming left V 0 bases short and J 0 bases short, with 10 bases between.

This sequence joins TRBV20-1 and TRBJ1-2; weak D call: TRBD1 (5 bases). CDR3 length equals 11 residues. Trimming removed 6 bases from V and 7 bases from J, with 12 bases in between. Looked up from germline, CDR1 is DFQATT and CDR2 is SNEGSKA (reference sequence). CDR3 amino acids: CSADGTSGYTF. CDR3 coding DNA: TGCAGTGCGGACGGGACTAGTGGCTACACCTTC.

The CDR3 DNA is TGTGCCAGTAGTTTACCGGGACTAGCAAGGGCTGAGCAGTTCTTC. Translating it yields CASSLPGLARAEQFF. The chain combines TRBV19 with TRBJ2-1; TRBD2 aligns across 9 bases. This CDR3 has 15 residues. After removal of 5 bases from V and 9 bases from J, the junction contained 11 bases not matched to a gene. Germline CDR1 and CDR2: LNHDA and SQIVND (reference sequence). The complete variable domain, with remaining parts taken from reference TRBV19 and TRBJ2-1, reads DGGITQSPKYLFRKEGQNVTLSCEQNLNHDAMYWYRQDPGQGLRLIYYSQIVNDFQKGDIAEGYSVSREKKESFPLTVTSAQKNPTAFYLCASSLPGLARAEQFFGPGTRLTVL.

The chain combines TRBV2 with TRBJ1-6, with D possibly TRBD1 on 5 matching bases. Germline CDR1 SNHLY, CDR2 FYNNEI. The CDR3 contains 12 residues. V dropped 6 bases and J dropped 7 bases, with 7 bases sitting between them. The CDR3 DNA is TGTGCCAGCAGGAACAGGAATTCACCCCTCCACTTT. This codes for CASRNRNSPLHF.

This sequence joins TRBV2 and TRBJ2-3; D is possibly TRBD2 (5 bases). Trimming removed 2 bases from V and 0 bases from J, with 12 bases in between. CDR3 size: 16 residues. Germline CDR1 is SNHLY and CDR2 is FYNNEI. The CDR3 region is CASSETKGASTDTQYF. The CDR3 DNA is TGTGCCAGCAGTGAAACAAAGGGAGCGAGCACAGATACGCAGTATTTT.

This chain uses TRBV2 with TRBJ1-5, with 7 bases that match TRBD1. This CDR3 comprises 14 residues. V shed 6 bases, J shed 5 bases, and the junction held 7 bases outside the gene matches. CDR1 is SNHLY, CDR2 FYNNEI, per germline. CDR3 loop: CASSGDSRYQPQHF. Here the CDR3 DNA reads TGTGCCAGCAGCGGGGACAGTCGTTATCAGCCCCAGCATTTT.

V gene TRBV3-1 (or the pseudogene TRBV3-2) combines with J gene TRBJ2-7, with D unclear. CDR3 length: 12 residues. From germline, CDR1 is LGHDT and CDR2 YNNKEL (reference sequence). V shed 4 bases and J shed 4 bases, with 8 bases lying between them. CDR3: CASSPDTYEQYF. The CDR3 nucleotides read TGTGCCAGCAGCCCCGACACGTACGAGCAGTACTTC.

The chain uses TRBV6-5 and TRBJ1-1; a possible D gene is TRBD1 (6 bases). Per the germline V gene, CDR1 is MNHEY and CDR2 is SVGAGI. The V end lost 5 bases, the J end lost 5 bases, and 12 bases lay between the germline ends. The CDR3 totals 13 residues. CDR3 loop: CASSLGARTEAFF. The CDR3 nucleotides are TGTGCCAGCAGTCTGGGGGCGCGAACTGAAGCTTTCTTT.

This chain joins TRBV28 and TRBJ1-4, with 11 bases that match TRBD1. The CDR3 covers 16 residues. Trimming took 4 bases from V and 5 from J; bases not matched to a gene: 6. Germline values: CDR1 MDHEN, CDR2 SYDVKM. The CDR3 protein is CASSSDRGRKNEKLFF. CDR3 DNA sequence: TGTGCCAGCAGTTCGGACAGGGGGCGAAAGAATGAAAAACTGTTTTTT.

The chain recombines TRBV5-5 with TRBJ2-2; 14 bases fit TRBD2. J was trimmed by 6 bases and V by 2 bases; bases with no gene match: 3. The CDR3 loop spans 16 amino acids. Germline values: CDR1 SGHKS, CDR2 YYEKEE (reference sequence). CDR3 nucleotides: TGTGCCAGCAGCTTCCTGACTAGCGGGGGGGCCGGGGAGCTGTTTTTT. The encoded protein is CASSFLTSGGAGELFF.

This clone occurred once. V usage is TRBV5-4 and J usage is TRBJ2-7, with 9 bases identical to TRBD1. The CDR3 spans 15 residues. The ends lost 5 bases at V and 5 bases at J; junction bases unmatched: 11. CDR1 is SGHNT and CDR2 is YYREEE in the germline V gene (reference sequence). CDR3 DNA: TGTGCCAGCAGTTCCCCGGGACAGGGTCGCGACGAGCAGTACTTC. Protein: CASSSPGQGRDEQYF.

This rearrangement joins TRBV5-1 to TRBJ1-2; 7 bases agree with TRBD1. In germline, CDR1 is SGHRS, CDR2 YFSETQ. The trim removed 4 bases at V and 8 bases at J, leaving 20 bases unmatched. The CDR3 contains 17 residues. CDR3 nucleotide sequence: TGCGCCAGCAGCCCTACACCCCAGGGACAGCAACTGGGGGGCTACACCTTC. Translating gives CASSPTPQGQQLGGYTF.

The rearrangement joins TRBV19 to TRBJ1-2; TRBD1 matches at 8 bases. Germline lookup yields CDR1 LNHDA and CDR2 SQIVND (reference sequence). The V and J ends lost 10 bases and 3 bases, in that order; junction bases with no gene match: 13. The CDR3 spans 15 residues. The CDR3 sequence: CATSPRGQEHYGYTF. For the CDR3, the DNA is TGTGCCACCTCACCCCGGGGACAGGAACACTATGGCTACACCTTC. Combining the CDR3 with reference TRBV19 and TRBJ1-2 gives the whole variable domain DGGITQSPKYLFRKEGQNVTLSCEQNLNHDAMYWYRQDPGQGLRLIYYSQIVNDFQKGDIAEGYSVSREKKESFPLTVTSAQKNPTAFYLCATSPRGQEHYGYTFGSGTRLTVV.

The rearrangement uses TRBV11-3 and TRBJ2-1; TRBD2 is a possible D gene (6 bases). This CDR3 has 14 residues. Germline-derived CDR1 and CDR2 are SGHNT and YENEEA. V lost 2 bases to trimming and J lost 7 bases, with 12 bases between them. The CDR3 spells CASSLIGSRNEQFF. The CDR3 coding sequence is TGTGCCAGCAGCTTAATCGGGAGTCGGAATGAGCAGTTCTTC.

The chain combines TRBV2 with TRBJ2-2, with a tentative D call TRBD1 (6 bases). V dropped 8 bases and J dropped 0 bases, with 13 bases sitting between them. The V gene's germline CDR1 is SNHLY and CDR2 FYNNEI. The CDR3 spans 15 residues. The CDR3 bases are TGTGCCAGCGTCCTGAGGACAGCGAACACCGGGGAGCTGTTTTTT. It codes for CASVLRTANTGELFF.

This clone was observed a handful of times. The chain is built from TRBV12-3 or TRBV12-4 and TRBJ1-1; D unclear. There are 13 residues in the CDR3. V gave up 3 bases and J gave up 4 bases, with 9 bases separating them. CDR3 sequence (DNA): TGTGCCAGCAGTTTCTCCGTGGCCACTGAAGCTTTCTTT. This sequence encodes CASSFSVATEAFF.

The chain recombines TRBV2 with TRBJ2-1, with D perhaps assigned TRBD1 or TRBD2 (5 bases each). Germline V gene lookup returns CDR1 SNHLY and CDR2 FYNNEI. V lost 5 bases and J lost 0, with 8 bases in between. The CDR3 runs 14 residues. CDR3 sequence: CASSSGSSYNEQFF. The CDR3 DNA is TGTGCCAGCAGTTCAGGGAGCTCCTACAATGAGCAGTTCTTC.

The rearrangement uses TRBV27 and TRBJ1-6; D perhaps matches TRBD1 (5 bases). Trimming took off 7 bases at V and 4 bases at J, with 17 bases between the two ends. The CDR3 consists of 16 residues. Germline-derived CDR1 and CDR2 are MNHEY and SMNVEV (reference sequence). The CDR3 reads CASTQAGREYNSPLHF. The CDR3 nucleotides read TGTGCCAGCACCCAGGCAGGGCGGGAATATAATTCACCCCTCCACTTT.

This clone showed up just a few times. The chain uses TRBV18 and TRBJ1-5; D gene unclear. Germline V gene data show CDR1 as KGHSH and CDR2 as LQKENI. Trimming took off 3 bases at V and 7 bases at J, with 19 bases between the two ends. This CDR3 has 16 amino acids. This CDR3 is CASSPAGSGLGQPQHF. As DNA, the CDR3 is TGTGCCAGCTCACCGGCAGGTTCGGGCCTCGGGCAGCCCCAGCATTTT. The whole variable domain, filled in from reference TRBV18 and TRBJ1-5, reads NAGVMQNPRHLVRRRGQEARLRCSPMKGHSHVYWYRQLPEEGLKFMVYLQKENIIDESGMPKERFSAEFPKEGPSILRIQQVVRGDSAAYFCASSPAGSGLGQPQHFGDGTRLSIL.

The chain joins TRBV10-2 to TRBJ1-3; no reliable D call. Germline CDR1 and CDR2: WSHSY and SAAADI. V lost 6 bases and J 0 bases, leaving 6 bases between the germline ends. The CDR3 consists of 13 residues. Here the CDR3 reads CASRGSSGNTIYF. CDR3 DNA sequence: TGCGCCAGCAGGGGAAGCTCTGGAAACACCATATATTTT.

The chain has TRBV23-1 and TRBJ1-1, with a possible D match to TRBD1 (5 bases). TRBV23-1 is reported as an ORF; its role is uncertain. Trimming removed 1 base at V and 11 bases at J, with 8 bases between. CDR3 length: 11 residues. The CDR3 is CASSQFWGAFF. CDR3 sequence (DNA): TGCGCCAGCAGTCAATTTTGGGGGGCTTTCTTT.

The V call is TRBV18, the J call TRBJ1-3; possible D gene TRBD1, 6 bases. The ends were cut back, 4 bases at V and 0 bases at J, with 16 bases in the middle. The CDR3 has 17 residues. Germline V gene sequence: CDR1 KGHSH, CDR2 LQKENI. The CDR3 reads CASSLSLQQGSGNTIYF. The CDR3 DNA is TGTGCCAGCTCACTCTCACTTCAACAGGGCTCTGGAAACACCATATATTTT.

The V gene is TRBV7-2, the J gene TRBJ2-7, with D perhaps given as TRBD1 or TRBD2 (5 bases each). This CDR3 spans 17 amino acids. The V gene lost 0 bases and the J gene lost 5 bases, with 20 bases spanning the gap. Germline lookup yields CDR1 SGHTA and CDR2 FQGNSA. CDR3 amino acids: CASSLAPSRDALHEQYF. CDR3 in DNA: TGTGCCAGCAGCTTAGCTCCAAGCCGGGACGCTCTCCACGAGCAGTACTTC.